Each of the 19 T cell receptor beta chains below was sequenced from the same sample in a study of naive and memory T cell subsets. An equimolar mix of two oligonucleotides served as the beta constant-region primer for TRBC1 and TRBC2. TCRdb passed the UMI-ligation and nested PCR reads through MiXCR, listing each CDR3 protein once. Among thousands of distinct CDR3 sequences, over 6.5% were seen once, and the ten largest hold about 45%. Sequencing was carried out using effector memory CD8+ T cells from blood. Subset given: effector memory, CD45RA- CD27-. Receptor source: a human donor in good health.

The sample holds many counts of this clonotype. This chain links TRBV23-1 with TRBJ2-4, with TRBD2 identical over 7 bases. TRBV23-1 is sorted into the ORF group, with uncertain function. There are 16 residues in the CDR3. The ends lost 7 bases at V and 0 bases at J; junction bases unmatched: 9. The CDR3 nucleotides are TGCGCCAGCAATATCTGGCGGGAGTTAGCCAAAAACATTCAGTACTTC. It specifies CASNIWRELAKNIQYF.

Many counts were recorded for this clonotype. The chain has TRBV28 and TRBJ1-4; no firm D call. V lost 5 bases and J 5 bases, leaving 12 bases between the germline ends. The CDR3 extends over 14 amino acids. The germline V gene encodes CDR1 MDHEN and CDR2 SYDVKM. CDR3 residues: CASSPGEGNEKLFF. The CDR3 DNA follows: TGTGCCAGCAGTCCCGGGGAGGGCAATGAAAAACTGTTTTTT.

This clonotype was seen ten or more times. The chain joins TRBV6-2 or TRBV6-3 to TRBJ2-7; perhaps TRBD2 as D (8 bases). V lost 5 bases, J lost 5 bases, and 19 bases lay in between. CDR1 and CDR2 from the germline V gene are MNHEY and SVGEGT. The CDR3 is 15 amino acids. The CDR3 sequence is CASSPRSGTVDEQYF. CDR3 nucleotides: TGTGCCAGCAGTCCTCGTAGCGGGACAGTCGACGAGCAGTACTTC.

This clonotype was seen repeatedly, ten times or more. The genes are TRBV20-1 and TRBJ2-7; D is uncertain. Between the trimmed V and J ends, which lost 0 bases and 2 bases, there was a span of 8 bases. The CDR3 spans 13 residues. In germline, CDR1 is DFQATT, CDR2 SNEGSKA (reference sequence). The CDR3 DNA sequence: TGCAGTGCTAGAGATTACGAAACCTACGAGCAGTACTTC. Its translation is CSARDYETYEQYF.

By frequency in the sample, this clonotype is medium-sized. The V gene is TRBV4-2, the J gene TRBJ2-2, with D possibly being TRBD2 (6 bases). V lost 1 base and J 6 bases, leaving 6 bases between the germline ends. Germline V gene data show CDR1 as LGHNA and CDR2 as YNFKEQ. This CDR3 region has 13 residues. The CDR3 DNA sequence: TGTGCCAGCAGCCAAGGGGACTCCGGGGAGCTGTTTTTT. Translation: CASSQGDSGELFF.

The CDR3 DNA is TGTGCCAGCAGCCGACTAGCGGGAGCCGATACGCAGTATTTT. This sequence encodes CASSRLAGADTQYF. This chain joins TRBV12-3 or TRBV12-4 and TRBJ2-3, with 12 bases fitting TRBD2. This CDR3 contains 14 residues. Germline trimming cut 6 bases from V and 6 bases from J; bases unmatched to any gene: 4.

This clonotype rates as medium-sized. The chain recombines TRBV6-2 or TRBV6-3 with TRBJ2-5; 9 bases fit TRBD2. CDR3 size: 15 residues. Trimming cost V 9 bases and J 5 bases; bases outside gene matches: 13. Germline V gene lookup returns CDR1 MNHEY and CDR2 SVGEGT. The CDR3 nucleotides are TGTGCCAGTACTATAGCGGGAGCCGAGACGGAGACCCAGTACTTC. As protein: CASTIAGAETETQYF.

The rearrangement uses TRBV6-2 or TRBV6-3 and TRBJ2-3; maybe TRBD2 (6 bases). V shed 0 bases and J shed 6 bases, with 16 bases lying between them. From germline, CDR1 is MNHEY and CDR2 SVGEGT. CDR3 length: 16 amino acids. In DNA form, the CDR3 reads TGTGCCAGCAGTTACTCGCAGGCCGCGGGGCCGGATACGCAGTATTTT. Encoded protein: CASSYSQAAGPDTQYF.

This clonotype appeared a few times. The chain is built from TRBV12-3 or TRBV12-4 and TRBJ1-5, with D possibly matching TRBD1 (6 bases). There are 14 residues in the CDR3. The V gene lost 7 bases and the J gene lost 3 bases, with 13 bases spanning the gap. CDR3 DNA sequence: TGTGCCAGCACCCTAGGACAGTTCAATCAGCCCCAGCATTTT. This sequence encodes CASTLGQFNQPQHF.

This clonotype was detected ten times or more. The gene calls are TRBV4-3 and TRBJ1-4; the match to TRBD1 covers 10 bases. The CDR3 is 15 amino acids. The ends lost 4 bases at V and 8 bases at J; junction bases unmatched: 7. Germline V lookup: CDR1 LGHNA, CDR2 YSLEER. CDR3 residues: CASSRDRDRGEKLFF. As DNA, the CDR3 is TGCGCCAGCAGCCGGGACCGGGACAGGGGAGAAAAACTGTTTTTT.

V gene TRBV15 combines with J gene TRBJ2-4; no clear D. The CDR3 runs 12 residues. Germline V lookup: CDR1 LNHNV, CDR2 YYDKDF (reference sequence). The ends were cut back, 1 base at V and 8 bases at J, with 6 bases in the middle. CDR3 sequence: CATSRVPDIQYF. The CDR3 DNA is TGTGCCACCAGCAGAGTGCCAGACATTCAGTACTTC.

This clonotype was seen at least ten times. The chain couples TRBV29-1 to TRBJ2-1, with D unclear. The CDR3 consists of 12 residues. V shed 0 bases and J shed 7 bases, with 7 bases lying between them. Germline assignment: CDR1 SQVTM and CDR2 ANQGSEA. The CDR3 protein is CSVEDGWNEQFF. CDR3 DNA sequence: TGCAGCGTTGAAGATGGATGGAATGAGCAGTTCTTC.

This clonotype was observed a handful of times. The V and J genes are TRBV18 and TRBJ1-1, with no clear D. Germline loops: CDR1 KGHSH, CDR2 LQKENI. This CDR3 region has 13 residues. V was shortened by 0 bases and J by 1 base, with 3 bases between the two germline ends. CDR3 DNA sequence: TGTGCCAGCTCACCACCAGGGAACACTGAAGCTTTCTTT. Residues: CASSPPGNTEAFF. Full variable domain (outside the CDR3, taken from reference TRBV18 and TRBJ1-1): NAGVMQNPRHLVRRRGQEARLRCSPMKGHSHVYWYRQLPEEGLKFMVYLQKENIIDESGMPKERFSAEFPKEGPSILRIQQVVRGDSAAYFCASSPPGNTEAFFGQGTRLTVV.

This clonotype came up many times. The chain carries TRBV18 and TRBJ2-2, with 11 bases fitting TRBD1. The ends lost 5 bases at V and 6 bases at J; junction bases unmatched: 11. Germline-derived CDR1 and CDR2 are KGHSH and LQKENI. The CDR3 is made up of 17 amino acids. CDR3 region: CASSVMDGQGASGELFF. The CDR3 DNA reads TGTGCCAGCTCAGTCATGGACGGACAGGGGGCATCCGGGGAGCTGTTTTTT.

This clonotype has more than one count but fewer than ten. V is TRBV20-1 and J is TRBJ2-7; possibly TRBD2 for D (6 bases). V lost 3 bases to trimming and J lost 1 base, with 13 bases between them. Germline CDR1 reads DFQATT; CDR2 reads SNEGSKA (reference sequence). The CDR3 length is 14 residues. CDR3 DNA: TGCAGTGCTAGGGATCTAGCGAAGTCCTACGAGCAGTACTTC. This translates into CSARDLAKSYEQYF.

This clonotype was counted between two and nine times. The V gene is TRBV7-9, the J gene TRBJ1-2; the match to TRBD1 covers 10 bases. The CDR3 sequence is 13 residues long. Germline CDR1 reads SEHNR; CDR2 reads FQNEAQ (reference sequence). V shed 4 bases, J shed 5 bases, and the junction held 1 base outside the gene matches. The CDR3 DNA follows: TGTGCCAGCAGCTGGACAGGGGGGTATGGCTACACCTTC. This gives the protein CASSWTGGYGYTF.

This clonotype was seen only a few times. The rearrangement links TRBV9 to TRBJ2-7; maybe TRBD2 (7 bases). V lost 0 bases and J 2 bases, leaving 12 bases between the germline ends. Looked up from germline, CDR1 is SGDLS and CDR2 is YYNGEE. The CDR3 runs to 15 residues. The CDR3 nucleotides are TGTGCCAGCAGCGTAGGAGGGGGGGACACCTACGAGCAGTACTTC. Protein: CASSVGGGDTYEQYF.

The sample holds a few counts of this clonotype. The V gene is TRBV20-1, the J gene TRBJ2-1; D may be TRBD2 (6 bases). Trimming pared 4 bases from V and 7 bases from J, leaving 17 bases between. Germline V CDR1 and CDR2: DFQATT, SNEGSKA (reference sequence). The CDR3 contains 14 residues. In DNA form, the CDR3 reads TGCAGTGCTAAAGACGGCGGGGAGACGAATGAGCAGTTCTTC. Translation: CSAKDGGETNEQFF.

This clonotype occurred a few times. This sequence joins TRBV19 and TRBJ1-1; TRBD1 is a possible D gene (6 bases). Germline values: CDR1 LNHDA, CDR2 SQIVND (reference sequence). V was clipped by 7 bases and J by 2 bases, with 20 bases between them. CDR3 length: 16 residues. DNA for the CDR3: TGTGCCAGTATCCCCTCACGACGGGACATAAACACTGAAGCTTTCTTT. Translated: CASIPSRRDINTEAFF.